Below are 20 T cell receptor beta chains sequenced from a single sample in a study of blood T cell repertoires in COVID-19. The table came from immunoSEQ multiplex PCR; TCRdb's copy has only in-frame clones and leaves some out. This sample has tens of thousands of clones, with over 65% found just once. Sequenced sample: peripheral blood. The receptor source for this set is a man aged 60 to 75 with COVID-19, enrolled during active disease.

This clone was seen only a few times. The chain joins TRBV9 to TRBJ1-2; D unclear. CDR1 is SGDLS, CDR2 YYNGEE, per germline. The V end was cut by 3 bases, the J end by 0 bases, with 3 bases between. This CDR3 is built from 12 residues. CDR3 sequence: CASSAANYGYTF. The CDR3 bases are TGTGCCAGCAGCGCAGCTAACTATGGCTACACCTTC.

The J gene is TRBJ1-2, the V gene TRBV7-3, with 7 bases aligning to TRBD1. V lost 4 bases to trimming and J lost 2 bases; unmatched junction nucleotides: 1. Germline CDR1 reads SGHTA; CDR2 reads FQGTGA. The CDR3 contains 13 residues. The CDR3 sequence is CASSSGQNYGYTF. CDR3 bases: TGTGCCAGCAGCTCGGGACAGAACTATGGCTACACCTTC.

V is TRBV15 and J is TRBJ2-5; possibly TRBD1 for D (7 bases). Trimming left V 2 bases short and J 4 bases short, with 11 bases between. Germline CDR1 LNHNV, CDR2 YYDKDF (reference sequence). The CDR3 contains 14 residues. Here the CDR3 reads CATSRLQGGETQYF. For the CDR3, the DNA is TGTGCCACCAGCAGACTCCAGGGGGGAGAGACCCAGTACTTC.

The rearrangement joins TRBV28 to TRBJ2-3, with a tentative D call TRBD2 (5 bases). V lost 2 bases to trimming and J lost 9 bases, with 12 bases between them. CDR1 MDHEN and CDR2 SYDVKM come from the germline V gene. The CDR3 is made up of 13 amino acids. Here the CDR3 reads CASSLSRGETQYF. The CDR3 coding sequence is TGTGCCAGCAGTTTAAGTCGGGGAGAAACGCAGTATTTT. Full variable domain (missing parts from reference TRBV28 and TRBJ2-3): DVKVTQSSRYLVKRTGEKVFLECVQDMDHENMFWYRQDPGLGLRLIYFSYDVKMKEKGDIPEGYSVSREKKERFSLILESASTNQTSMYLCASSLSRGETQYFGPGTRLTVL.

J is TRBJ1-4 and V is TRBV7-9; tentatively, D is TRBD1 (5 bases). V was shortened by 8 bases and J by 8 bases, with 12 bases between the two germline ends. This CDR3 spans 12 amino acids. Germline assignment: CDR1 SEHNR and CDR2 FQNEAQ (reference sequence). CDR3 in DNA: TGTGCCAGCCGGGGGGGAAACGAAAAACTGTTTTTT. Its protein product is CASRGGNEKLFF.

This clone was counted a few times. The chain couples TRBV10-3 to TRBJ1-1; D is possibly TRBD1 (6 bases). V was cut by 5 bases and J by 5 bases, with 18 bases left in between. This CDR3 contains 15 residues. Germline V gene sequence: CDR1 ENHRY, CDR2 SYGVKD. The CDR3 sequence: CAISPDQSRGTEAFF. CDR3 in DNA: TGTGCCATCAGTCCCGACCAGAGTAGGGGGACTGAAGCTTTCTTT.

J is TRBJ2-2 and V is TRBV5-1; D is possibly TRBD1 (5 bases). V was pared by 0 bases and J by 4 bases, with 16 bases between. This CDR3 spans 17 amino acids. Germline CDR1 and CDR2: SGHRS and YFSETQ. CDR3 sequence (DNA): TGCGCCAGCAGCTTGGTCGACAGCTCCGCTATCACCGGGGAGCTGTTTTTT. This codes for CASSLVDSSAITGELFF.

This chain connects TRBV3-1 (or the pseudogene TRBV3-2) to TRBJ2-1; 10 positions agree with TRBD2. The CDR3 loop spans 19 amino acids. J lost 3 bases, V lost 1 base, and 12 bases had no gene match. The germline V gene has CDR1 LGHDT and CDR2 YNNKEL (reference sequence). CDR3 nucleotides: TGTGCCAGCAGCCAAGTTACGGGCCTAGCGGGAGCCGGCTACAATGAGCAGTTCTTC. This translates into CASSQVTGLAGAGYNEQFF.

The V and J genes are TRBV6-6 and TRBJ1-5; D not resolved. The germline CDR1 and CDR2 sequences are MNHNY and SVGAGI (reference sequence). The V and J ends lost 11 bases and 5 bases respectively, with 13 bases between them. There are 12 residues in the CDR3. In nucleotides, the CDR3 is TGTGCCTCCCGGGAGGCGTATCAGCCCCAGCATTTT. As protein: CASREAYQPQHF.

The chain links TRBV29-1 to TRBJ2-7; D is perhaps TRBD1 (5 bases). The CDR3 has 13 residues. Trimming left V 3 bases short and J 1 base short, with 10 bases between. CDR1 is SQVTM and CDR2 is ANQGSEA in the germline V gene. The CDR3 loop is CSVDTGRSYEQYF. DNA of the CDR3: TGCAGCGTTGATACAGGCCGATCCTACGAGCAGTACTTC.

This CDR3 reads CASTGGRAPTDTQYF. The CDR3 DNA reads as TGTGCCAGTACAGGCGGGAGGGCCCCCACAGATACGCAGTATTTT. The V gene is TRBV19, the J gene TRBJ2-3; TRBD2 matches 9 bases. CDR3 length: 15 residues. The ends lost 7 bases at V and 2 bases at J; junction bases unmatched: 7. CDR1 and CDR2 (germline): LNHDA, SQIVND (reference sequence).

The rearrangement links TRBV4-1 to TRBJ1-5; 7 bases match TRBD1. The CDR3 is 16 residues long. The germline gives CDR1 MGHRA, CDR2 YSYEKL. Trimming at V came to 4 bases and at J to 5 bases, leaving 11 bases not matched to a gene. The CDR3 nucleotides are TGCGCCAGCAGCCCGGCGACGACAGGGTATTATCAGCCCCAGCATTTT. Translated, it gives CASSPATTGYYQPQHF.

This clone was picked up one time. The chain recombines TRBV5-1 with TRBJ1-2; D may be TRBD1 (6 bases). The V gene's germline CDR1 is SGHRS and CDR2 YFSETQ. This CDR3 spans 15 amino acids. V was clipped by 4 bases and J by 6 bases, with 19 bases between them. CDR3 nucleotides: TGCGCCAGCAGCGATTCGGGGGGCGAAATTAATGGCTACACCTTC. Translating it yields CASSDSGGEINGYTF.

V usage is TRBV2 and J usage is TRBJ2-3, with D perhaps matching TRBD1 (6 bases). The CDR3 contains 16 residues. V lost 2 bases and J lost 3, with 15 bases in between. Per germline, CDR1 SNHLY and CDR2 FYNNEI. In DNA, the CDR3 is TGTGCCAGCAGTGAAATGCTTGGGGGCGGGACAGATACGCAGTATTTT. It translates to CASSEMLGGGTDTQYF.

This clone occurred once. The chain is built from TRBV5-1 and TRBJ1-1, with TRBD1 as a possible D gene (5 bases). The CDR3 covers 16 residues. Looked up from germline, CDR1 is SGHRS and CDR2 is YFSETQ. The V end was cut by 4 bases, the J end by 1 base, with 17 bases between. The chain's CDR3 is CASSPTVRQPNTEAFF. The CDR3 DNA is TGCGCCAGCAGCCCAACCGTGCGACAGCCGAACACTGAAGCTTTCTTT.

The DNA of the CDR3 is TGTGCCAGCAGTCCAGGGAGGGCTAGCACAGATACGCAGTATTTT. Its protein is CASSPGRASTDTQYF. The rearrangement joins TRBV6-5 to TRBJ2-3, with 7 bases that match TRBD2. The ends lost 5 bases at V and 0 bases at J; junction bases unmatched: 5. Germline CDR1 reads MNHEY; CDR2 reads SVGAGI. The CDR3 consists of 15 residues.

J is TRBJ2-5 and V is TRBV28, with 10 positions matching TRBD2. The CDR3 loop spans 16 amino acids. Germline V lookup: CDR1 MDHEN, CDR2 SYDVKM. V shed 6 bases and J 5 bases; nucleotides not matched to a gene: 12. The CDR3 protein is CASSSRAGGPLETQYF. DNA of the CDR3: TGTGCCAGCAGCTCCCGAGCGGGGGGGCCACTGGAGACCCAGTACTTC.

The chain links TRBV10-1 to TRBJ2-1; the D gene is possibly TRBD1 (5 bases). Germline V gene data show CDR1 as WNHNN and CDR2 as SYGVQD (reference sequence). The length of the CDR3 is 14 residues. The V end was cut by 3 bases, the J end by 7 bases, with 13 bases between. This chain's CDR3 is CASSDSGIGNEQFF. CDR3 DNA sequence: TGCGCCAGCAGTGATTCAGGGATAGGGAATGAGCAGTTCTTC.

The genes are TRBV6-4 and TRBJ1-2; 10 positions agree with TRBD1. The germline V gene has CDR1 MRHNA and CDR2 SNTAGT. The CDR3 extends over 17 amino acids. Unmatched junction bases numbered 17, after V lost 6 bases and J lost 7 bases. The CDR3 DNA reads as TGTGCCAGCAGCGTCCCTCGACAGGGGGCGAGCGTGGGTGGCTACACCTTC. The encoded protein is CASSVPRQGASVGGYTF.

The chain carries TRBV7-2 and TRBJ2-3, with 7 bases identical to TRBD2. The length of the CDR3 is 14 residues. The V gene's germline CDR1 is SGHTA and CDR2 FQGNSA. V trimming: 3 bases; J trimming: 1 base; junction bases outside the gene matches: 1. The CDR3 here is CASSFLAGTDTQYF. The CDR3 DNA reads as TGTGCCAGCAGCTTTCTAGCGGGCACAGATACGCAGTATTTT.